This TCR beta chain was profiled in a study of OX40 agonist ivuxolimab in advanced cancers. Overall study: Those enrolled were 80% to 85% male, with a mean age of around 57 years and ages from 23 to 79. There were three patients with partial responses, one having hepatocellular carcinoma and two cutaneous melanoma.

Details on this clone: Its antigen is not identified.

TCRdb's copy holds only in-frame clones and misses some; the assay was immunoSEQ multiplex PCR. Among more than 40,000 clones, about 91% were seen once, and the ten largest hold roughly 4.9%. Trimming removed 7 bases from V and 0 bases from J, with 7 bases in between. Germline lookup yields CDR1 ENHRY and CDR2 SYGVKD. The length of the CDR3 is 13 residues. Study-wide findings and caveats: By week 6 at 0.1 to 3.0 mg/kg, blood CD4+ and CD8+ T cells had expanded clonally. Also present in some nonresponders was a low level of normalized T-cell clonal expansion.

Sequencing was performed on CD4+ or CD8+ T cells sorted from blood, taken in a trial of the OX40 agonist ivuxolimab. This chain connects TRBV10-3 to TRBJ2-1; the D is unclear. The source is an adult with an advanced solid tumor such as melanoma, head and neck, liver or kidney cancer. In DNA form, the CDR3 reads TGTGCCATCACACCCGACTCCTACAATGAGCAGTTCTTC. It is translated as CAITPDSYNEQFF.